These 23 T cell receptor beta chains originate from one sample sequenced in a study of T-cell memory formation after mild COVID-19. From the 5' RACE reads, TCRdb called clonotypes with MiXCR, one entry per CDR3 protein. Seen here are around 420,000 distinct CDR3 sequences, approximately 24% observed once, and the top ten hold around 8.7%. The sequenced sample was PBMCs or a T cell subset sorted from them (not recorded which). These receptors originate from an adult woman who had mild COVID-19 (a few samples of this study predate the infection). Cell type and time point are not known.

The V gene is TRBV12-3 or TRBV12-4, the J gene TRBJ2-7; 8 bases align to TRBD2. The CDR3 sequence is 13 residues long. The trim removed 6 bases at V and 3 bases at J, leaving 4 bases unmatched. The CDR3 sequence is CASSSTSDYEQYF. In DNA, the CDR3 is TGTGCCAGCAGCTCGACTAGCGACTACGAGCAGTACTTC.

The chain joins TRBV7-2 to TRBJ1-2; no clear D gene. Germline CDR1 and CDR2: SGHTA and FQGNSA. The CDR3 consists of 14 residues. The ends were cut back, 6 bases at V and 2 bases at J, with 13 bases in the middle. The CDR3 coding sequence is TGTGCCAGCAGTCCCACGTGGGAGAACTATGGCTACACCTTC. It translates to CASSPTWENYGYTF.

V usage is TRBV27 and J usage is TRBJ2-2; D is unresolved. CDR1 is MNHEY and CDR2 is SMNVEV in the germline V gene (reference sequence). The CDR3 spans 13 residues. The V end was cut by 3 bases, the J end by 5 bases, with 7 bases between. The CDR3, as DNA: TGTGCCAGCAGTTTCGTCTGGACCGGGGAGCTGTTTTTT. Encoded protein: CASSFVWTGELFF.

The chain is built from TRBV7-9 and TRBJ2-1, with 7 bases aligning to TRBD2. V lost 5 bases, J lost 6 bases, and 16 bases stayed unmatched. Germline V gene data show CDR1 as SEHNR and CDR2 as FQNEAQ (reference sequence). CDR3 length: 17 amino acids. The CDR3 DNA is TGTGCCAGCAGCATCCCACGAAGAGGGAGGGCCGTCAATGAGCAGTTCTTC. Its translation: CASSIPRRGRAVNEQFF. Using reference TRBV7-9 and TRBJ2-1 for the parts outside the CDR3, the full variable domain is DTGVSQNPRHKITKRGQNVTFRCDPISEHNRLYWYRQTLGQGPEFLTYFQNEAQLEKSRLLSDRFSAERPKGSFSTLEIQRTEQGDSAMYLCASSIPRRGRAVNEQFFGPGTRLTVL.

Only a few counts were recorded for this clonotype. The chain employs TRBV28 and TRBJ2-7; unclear D gene. Per germline, CDR1 MDHEN and CDR2 SYDVKM. V was clipped by 7 bases and J by 0 bases, with 10 bases between them. This CDR3 has 13 residues. The CDR3 sequence: CASNGGSSYEQYF. CDR3 nucleotides: TGTGCCAGCAATGGCGGATCCTCCTACGAGCAGTACTTC.

This clonotype was counted a few times. The germline gene is not matched at one end of the junction; a read error may be the cause. J is TRBJ2-5 and V is TRBV7-7; the D is unclear. The CDR3 extends over 15 amino acids. Germline values: CDR1 SSHAT, CDR2 FNYEAQ (reference sequence). The CDR3 protein is CASSLGEAYQETQYF. CDR3 bases: TGTGCTAGCAGCTTAGGAGAGGCATACCAAGAGACCCAGTACTTC.

J is TRBJ2-1 and V is TRBV6-4, with D tentatively TRBD1 (6 bases). The V gene lost 5 bases and the J gene lost 7 bases, with 18 bases spanning the gap. CDR1 is MRHNA, CDR2 SNTAGT, per germline. This CDR3 spans 15 amino acids. This CDR3 is CASSKQGASSNEQFF. As DNA, the CDR3 is TGTGCCAGCAGTAAACAGGGTGCTAGTAGTAATGAGCAGTTCTTC.

The chain couples TRBV12-3 or TRBV12-4 to TRBJ2-7; 8 bases align to TRBD2. The CDR3 length is 15 residues. Losses at the gene ends were 6 bases for V and 6 bases for J; bases not matched to a gene: 13. In nucleotides, the CDR3 is TGTGCCAGCAGACCCCTGGGGACTAGTACGGGCGAGCAGTACTTC. It yields the protein CASRPLGTSTGEQYF.

This clonotype has more than one count but fewer than ten. This chain links TRBV20-1 with TRBJ1-1, with D possibly TRBD1 on 5 matching bases. CDR1 and CDR2 (germline): DFQATT, SNEGSKA (reference sequence). V was shortened by 6 bases and J by 6 bases, with 11 bases between the two germline ends. The length of the CDR3 is 11 residues. DNA for the CDR3: TGCAGTGCCAGGGACTATCCTGAAGCTTTCTTT. The encoded protein is CSARDYPEAFF.

This clonotype has a handful of counts. This CDR3 is CASSLERDQETQYF. The CDR3 nucleotides are TGCGCCAGCAGCTTGGAGCGGGACCAAGAGACCCAGTACTTC. The V and J genes are TRBV5-1 and TRBJ2-5; possibly TRBD2 for D (6 bases). The CDR3 is 14 amino acids. Germline CDR1 is SGHRS and CDR2 is YFSETQ. V was shortened by 0 bases and J by 0 bases, with 6 bases between the two germline ends.

This clonotype showed up just a few times. The J gene is TRBJ2-7, the V gene TRBV3-1, with 15 positions matching TRBD2. The CDR3 loop spans 17 amino acids. J gave up 4 bases and V 4 bases, and 8 bases lay outside the gene matches. Germline assignment: CDR1 LGHDT and CDR2 YNNKEL (reference sequence). This chain's CDR3 is CASSLRWTSGGEYEQYF. The CDR3 bases are TGTGCCAGCAGCCTCCGATGGACTAGCGGGGGGGAGTACGAGCAGTACTTC.

V usage is TRBV5-1 and J usage is TRBJ2-1; D remains unclear. Germline values: CDR1 SGHRS, CDR2 YFSETQ. The CDR3 is 14 amino acids. V gave up 0 bases and J gave up 5 bases, with 9 bases separating them. For the CDR3, the DNA is TGCGCCAGCAGCTTGGAGGTAGCCAACAATGAGCAGTTCTTC. Its protein product is CASSLEVANNEQFF.

V gene TRBV7-3 combines with J gene TRBJ2-3; 8 positions match TRBD2. Germline CDR1 reads SGHTA; CDR2 reads FQGTGA. The CDR3 has 17 amino acids. With V trimmed by 1 base and J by 3 bases, 9 bases remained unmatched. The DNA of the CDR3 is TGTGCCAGCAGCTTAAGTGGGACGGGGGGGCCGACAGATACGCAGTATTTT. This encodes CASSLSGTGGPTDTQYF.

This clonotype was seen at least ten times. This chain links TRBV29-1 with TRBJ2-3, with D unclear. Germline CDR1 and CDR2: SQVTM and ANQGSEA. The CDR3 has 14 residues. V lost 7 bases, J lost 3 bases, and 17 bases lay in between. CDR3 in DNA: TGCAGCGCATCAATCGGGCCTGGGACAGATACGCAGTATTTT. This gives the protein CSASIGPGTDTQYF.

CDR3 protein: CASSPRSPGLDTQYF. The CDR3 coding sequence is TGCGCCAGCAGCCCCCGGAGCCCGGGTCTAGATACGCAGTATTTT. The rearrangement joins TRBV5-1 to TRBJ2-3; D is unresolved. Trimming left V 4 bases short and J 5 bases short, with 17 bases between. In germline, CDR1 is SGHRS, CDR2 YFSETQ. The CDR3 length is 15 residues.

The chain couples TRBV29-1 to TRBJ2-5; a weak D match, TRBD2 (5 bases). The germline CDR1 and CDR2 sequences are SQVTM and ANQGSEA. There are 15 residues in the CDR3. The V gene lost 5 bases and the J gene lost 2 bases, with 18 bases spanning the gap. Here the CDR3 DNA reads TGCAGCGTTCTTGGAGGTGGCGGGTCACAAGAGACCCAGTACTTC. Protein product: CSVLGGGGSQETQYF.

The V and J genes are TRBV30 and TRBJ1-2; 10 nucleotides align to TRBD1. The CDR3 loop spans 16 amino acids. Trimming at V came to 0 bases and at J to 6 bases, leaving 10 bases not matched to a gene. The germline V gene has CDR1 GTSNPN and CDR2 SVGIG (reference sequence). The CDR3 sequence is CAWSVPGQGPGHGYTF. The CDR3 DNA follows: TGTGCCTGGAGTGTCCCGGGACAGGGGCCCGGTCATGGCTACACCTTC.

This clonotype was detected only a few times. The chain is built from TRBV12-3 or TRBV12-4 and TRBJ2-7, with D hard to call. V lost 2 bases to trimming and J lost 3 bases, with 11 bases between them. CDR3 length: 14 amino acids. CDR3 protein: CASSLSGVGYEQYF. CDR3 sequence (DNA): TGTGCCAGCAGTTTATCGGGTGTTGGCTACGAGCAGTACTTC.

Many counts were recorded for this clonotype. The V and J genes are TRBV3-1 and TRBJ1-1; D gene ambiguous. The CDR3 covers 12 residues. The germline V gene has CDR1 LGHDT and CDR2 YNNKEL (reference sequence). V was pared by 4 bases and J by 1 base, with 4 bases between. The CDR3 loop reads CASSPGNTEAFF. The CDR3 bases are TGTGCCAGCAGCCCAGGGAACACTGAAGCTTTCTTT.

The genes are TRBV9 and TRBJ2-2, with TRBD2 matching over 10 bases. In germline, CDR1 is SGDLS, CDR2 YYNGEE. The CDR3 contains 17 residues. Trimming cost V 2 bases and J 4 bases; bases outside gene matches: 8. For the CDR3, the DNA is TGTGCCAGCAGCGTGCCCAGCGGGGGGGCTGGCACCGGGGAGCTGTTTTTT. Translating it yields CASSVPSGGAGTGELFF.

The chain has TRBV24-1 and TRBJ2-2; D unresolved. Trimming pared 10 bases from V and 0 bases from J, leaving 11 bases between. Germline V lookup: CDR1 KGHDR, CDR2 SFDVKD. CDR3 size: 14 residues. CDR3 sequence (DNA): TGTGCCACTCGTGGCACAGCGAACACCGGGGAGCTGTTTTTT. Translated: CATRGTANTGELFF.

This rearrangement joins TRBV24-1 to TRBJ2-2; D possibly corresponds to TRBD2 (5 bases). CDR3 size: 16 residues. V dropped 5 bases and J dropped 0 bases, with 12 bases sitting between them. Germline CDR1 and CDR2: KGHDR and SFDVKD. The CDR3 nucleotides are TGTGCCACCAGTGTATCGGGAAGCGCGAACACCGGGGAGCTGTTTTTT. This sequence encodes CATSVSGSANTGELFF.

This clonotype was observed a few times. This chain joins TRBV12-3 or TRBV12-4 and TRBJ2-5; D is possibly TRBD2 (6 bases). The ends were cut back, 7 bases at V and 5 bases at J, with 17 bases in the middle. The CDR3 runs to 14 residues. The CDR3 bases are TGTGCCAGCACCAGTAGCGGAGGGGTGGAGACCCAGTACTTC. It yields the protein CASTSSGGVETQYF.